The 29 T cell receptor beta chains listed next were all sequenced from one sample in a study of PD-L1 blockade in urothelial cancer (dated by TCRdb to the late 2010s). Libraries were built with the immunoSEQ multiplex PCR assay. TCRdb stores this immuneACCESS table with in-frame sequences only. Part of the clones is absent; in the studies checked, under half of the shortfall reflects unresolved V genes, and no reason is known for the rest. In this sample the table shows under 70,000 clones, over 75% of which occur a single time. The ten largest clones add up to around 1.5% of the sample. Interpreted using the paper, the time point label stands for: pretreatment peripheral blood. The specimen was PBMCs, collected around atezolizumab (anti-PD-L1) treatment. These receptors were collected from a man between 65 and 85 years old with urothelial cancer.

This clone was observed a handful of times. The same CDR3 is also encoded by other DNA sequences in this sample. The chain couples TRBV5-1 to TRBJ2-5; 7 bases map to TRBD1. The CDR3 covers 14 residues. Germline V lookup: CDR1 SGHRS, CDR2 YFSETQ. Trimming at V came to 2 bases and at J to 0 bases, leaving 1 base not matched to a gene. CDR3 sequence (DNA): TGCGCCAGCAGCTTACAGGGGAACCAAGAGACCCAGTACTTC. Translation gives CASSLQGNQETQYF.

This clone was observed once. The rearrangement uses TRBV7-2 and TRBJ2-1; weak D call: TRBD2 (7 bases). The V gene's germline CDR1 is SGHTA and CDR2 FQGNSA. The V end was cut by 2 bases, the J end by 5 bases, with 16 bases between. This CDR3 spans 16 amino acids. CDR3: CASSLTTGEGDNEQFF. CDR3 in DNA: TGTGCCAGCAGCTTAACGACTGGGGAGGGGGACAATGAGCAGTTCTTC. Full variable domain (outside the CDR3, taken from reference TRBV7-2 and TRBJ2-1): GAGVSQSPSNKVTEKGKDVELRCDPISGHTALYWYRQSLGQGLEFLIYFQGNSAPDKSGLPSDRFSAERTGGSVSTLTIQRTQQEDSAVYLCASSLTTGEGDNEQFFGPGTRLTVL.

The chain uses TRBV28 and TRBJ1-1; 7 bases match TRBD1. With 8 bases clipped from V and 1 base from J, the junction kept 10 bases outside the gene matches. Looked up from germline, CDR1 is MDHEN and CDR2 is SYDVKM. This CDR3 region has 15 residues. CDR3 sequence: CASGPQGTTNTEAFF. The CDR3 nucleotides read TGTGCCAGCGGGCCACAGGGGACAACGAACACTGAAGCTTTCTTT. Supplemented by reference TRBV28 and TRBJ1-1, the full variable domain reads DVKVTQSSRYLVKRTGEKVFLECVQDMDHENMFWYRQDPGLGLRLIYFSYDVKMKEKGDIPEGYSVSREKKERFSLILESASTNQTSMYLCASGPQGTTNTEAFFGQGTRLTVV.

This clone was detected only a few times. The rearrangement links TRBV7-2 to TRBJ1-2; D remains ambiguous. CDR3 length: 15 residues. Germline V gene lookup returns CDR1 SGHTA and CDR2 FQGNSA. Trimming stripped 5 bases from V and 7 bases from J, with 20 bases between. The CDR3 is CASSETVLGASGYTF. CDR3 DNA sequence: TGTGCCAGCAGCGAAACGGTGTTGGGCGCCTCTGGCTACACCTTC.

This clone appeared once. Other nucleotide sequences in the sample specify the same CDR3. The V call is TRBV6-5, the J call TRBJ1-1, with a weak D call TRBD1 (5 bases). Trimming pared 0 bases from V and 3 bases from J, leaving 8 bases between. CDR1 is MNHEY, CDR2 SVGAGI, per germline. This CDR3 contains 14 residues. The CDR3 nucleotides are TGTGCCAGCAGTTACTCGGGGGGAGACACTGAAGCTTTCTTT. Amino acids: CASSYSGGDTEAFF.

J is TRBJ2-4 and V is TRBV9, with TRBD1 matching over 8 bases. The CDR3 is made up of 18 amino acids. The germline V gene has CDR1 SGDLS and CDR2 YYNGEE. Losses at the gene ends were 0 bases for V and 3 bases for J; bases not matched to a gene: 11. The CDR3 reads CASSVDPGGRLDKNIQYF. The CDR3 region has the DNA TGTGCCAGCAGCGTAGACCCAGGGGGCAGGTTAGACAAAAACATTCAGTACTTC.

V usage is TRBV19 and J usage is TRBJ1-4, with 7 bases aligning to TRBD1. CDR1 is LNHDA and CDR2 is SQIVND in the germline V gene (reference sequence). The CDR3 totals 15 residues. Trimming took 3 bases from V and 4 from J; bases not matched to a gene: 5. CDR3 region: CASSMMTGNNEKLFF. The CDR3 DNA reads TGTGCCAGTAGTATGATGACAGGGAATAATGAAAAACTGTTTTTT. The full variable domain, rest sourced from reference TRBV19 and TRBJ1-4, is DGGITQSPKYLFRKEGQNVTLSCEQNLNHDAMYWYRQDPGQGLRLIYYSQIVNDFQKGDIAEGYSVSREKKESFPLTVTSAQKNPTAFYLCASSMMTGNNEKLFFGSGTQLSVL.

This sequence joins TRBV4-3 and TRBJ1-4; possibly TRBD1 for D (6 bases). Trimming shortened V by 3 bases and J by 0 bases, and 8 bases separated the two germline ends. CDR3 length: 15 amino acids. Germline V gene sequence: CDR1 LGHNA, CDR2 YSLEER. In DNA, the CDR3 is TGCGCCAGCAGCCACGGGACATCAACTAATGAAAAACTGTTTTTT. Translated: CASSHGTSTNEKLFF.

This rearrangement joins TRBV5-1 to TRBJ2-5; 7 bases map to TRBD2. The ends lost 0 bases at V and 0 bases at J; junction bases unmatched: 2. This CDR3 comprises 15 residues. Germline V gives CDR1 SGHRS, CDR2 YFSETQ. The CDR3 DNA sequence: TGCGCCAGCAGCTTGGCCGGGACTAACCAAGAGACCCAGTACTTC. Its protein is CASSLAGTNQETQYF.

The V gene is TRBV6-1, the J gene TRBJ2-4; 7 nucleotides match TRBD1. Germline V gene data show CDR1 as MNHNS and CDR2 as SASEGT. This CDR3 region has 15 residues. V was pared by 2 bases and J by 6 bases, with 7 bases of the junction left unmatched. CDR3 in DNA: TGTGCCAGCAGTGAAACGACAGGGTTCAGAAACATTCAGTACTTC. Amino acid sequence: CASSETTGFRNIQYF.

The chain uses TRBV19 and TRBJ2-3, with a possible D match to TRBD2 (6 bases). The germline V gene has CDR1 LNHDA and CDR2 SQIVND (reference sequence). V was shortened by 1 base and J by 6 bases, with 23 bases between the two germline ends. There are 18 residues in the CDR3. Here the CDR3 reads CASSIGLRASVRVDTQYF. CDR3 sequence (DNA): TGTGCCAGTAGTATAGGTCTACGGGCTAGCGTGCGCGTGGATACGCAGTATTTT.

The rearrangement joins TRBV18 to TRBJ1-3, with a weak D call TRBD1 (6 bases). The CDR3 runs to 16 residues. The V gene lost 0 bases and the J gene lost 4 bases, with 13 bases spanning the gap. CDR1 is KGHSH, CDR2 LQKENI, per germline. CDR3 DNA: TGTGCCAGCTCACCACCCAGGGGCAGGATGGGAAACACCATATATTTT. Translated, it gives CASSPPRGRMGNTIYF.

The V gene is TRBV25-1, the J gene TRBJ1-1; D is unclear. V was shortened by 7 bases and J by 2 bases, with 8 bases between the two germline ends. CDR1 MGHDK and CDR2 SYGVNS come from the germline V gene. The CDR3 is 12 amino acids. The CDR3 loop reads CASMRENTEAFF. As DNA, the CDR3 is TGTGCCAGCATGAGGGAAAACACTGAAGCTTTCTTT. Complete variable domain (other parts from reference TRBV25-1 and TRBJ1-1): EADIYQTPRYLVIGTGKKITLECSQTMGHDKMYWYQQDPGMELHLIHYSYGVNSTEKGDLSSESTVSRIRTEHFPLTLESARPSHTSQYLCASMRENTEAFFGQGTRLTVV.

The chain recombines TRBV4-1 with TRBJ2-1; 13 positions match TRBD2. This CDR3 has 17 amino acids. V was clipped by 1 base and J by 3 bases; unmatched bases: 3. Germline lookup yields CDR1 MGHRA and CDR2 YSYEKL. The CDR3: CASSQGLAGGIYNEQFF. The CDR3 bases are TGCGCCAGCAGCCAAGGACTAGCGGGAGGAATCTACAATGAGCAGTTCTTC.

The CDR3 nucleotides are TGTGCCAGCAGCTTCCGACAGGGCAATCAGCCCCAGCATTTT. This codes for CASSFRQGNQPQHF. The V gene is TRBV6-5, the J gene TRBJ1-5; D may be TRBD1 (6 bases). CDR3 size: 14 residues. In germline, CDR1 is MNHEY, CDR2 SVGAGI. The V gene lost 6 bases and the J gene lost 2 bases, with 11 bases spanning the gap.

The CDR3 sequence is CSVGTGTTEAFF. The CDR3, as DNA: TGCAGCGTTGGAACAGGGACCACTGAAGCTTTCTTT. The chain recombines TRBV29-1 with TRBJ1-1, with D tentatively TRBD1 (6 bases). CDR1 and CDR2 from the germline V gene are SQVTM and ANQGSEA. The CDR3 is 12 residues long. Trimming stripped 4 bases from V and 4 bases from J, with 10 bases between. The full variable domain, rest sourced from reference TRBV29-1 and TRBJ1-1, is SAVISQKPSRDICQRGTSLTIQCQVDSQVTMMFWYRQQPGQSLTLIATANQGSEATYESGFVIDKFPISRPNLTFSTLTVSNMSPEDSSIYLCSVGTGTTEAFFGQGTRLTVV.

The chain joins TRBV11-2 to TRBJ2-1; no clear D gene. The CDR3 has 12 amino acids. The germline V and J ends were trimmed by 1 base and 7 bases, with 5 bases remaining between them. The germline CDR1 and CDR2 sequences are SGHAT and FQNNGV. CDR3 in DNA: TGTGCCAGCAGCTTAGGCAGAAATGAGCAGTTCTTC. It is translated as CASSLGRNEQFF.

The chain uses TRBV4-3 and TRBJ2-1; TRBD1 might be the D (6 bases). Germline V gene data show CDR1 as LGHNA and CDR2 as YSLEER. The length of the CDR3 is 15 residues. V was clipped by 0 bases and J by 4 bases, with 10 bases between them. The CDR3 nucleotides read TGCGCCAGCAGCCAAGACAGGGGCAGGTACAATGAGCAGTTCTTC. Amino acid sequence: CASSQDRGRYNEQFF.

The chain employs TRBV9 and TRBJ2-2, with D possibly TRBD1 on 6 matching bases. Trimming took 2 bases from V and 9 from J, leaving 14 bases between them. Germline lookup yields CDR1 SGDLS and CDR2 YYNGEE. The length of the CDR3 is 14 residues. CDR3 sequence (DNA): TGTGCCAGCAGCGTTCGACAGGTCCCCCGGGAGCTGTTTTTT. Protein product: CASSVRQVPRELFF.

The chain couples TRBV12-5 to TRBJ1-3; 7 bases fit TRBD1. Unmatched junction bases numbered 5, after V lost 9 bases and J lost 0 bases. Germline lookup yields CDR1 LGHNT and CDR2 FRNRAP. This CDR3 is built from 14 residues. The DNA of the CDR3 is TGTGCTAGCCAGGGGGGAAGCTCTGGAAACACCATATATTTT. It is translated as CASQGGSSGNTIYF.

The V gene is TRBV27, the J gene TRBJ2-2; a possible D gene is TRBD2 (5 bases). This CDR3 is 15 amino acids long. The germline V gene encodes CDR1 MNHEY and CDR2 SMNVEV (reference sequence). V lost 4 bases and J lost 0, with 9 bases in between. The CDR3 nucleotides read TGTGCCAGCAGTTACGGGGTCGCGAACACCGGGGAGCTGTTTTTT. It yields the protein CASSYGVANTGELFF.

The rearrangement joins TRBV19 to TRBJ1-1, with 8 bases lining up with TRBD1. Germline loops: CDR1 LNHDA, CDR2 SQIVND (reference sequence). The CDR3 totals 16 residues. V was clipped by 5 bases and J by 5 bases; unmatched bases: 13. CDR3 region: CASSPGQGWERTEAFF. As DNA, the CDR3 is TGTGCCAGTAGTCCCGGACAGGGTTGGGAGAGGACTGAAGCTTTCTTT.

This clone came up a few times. The chain recombines TRBV11-2 with TRBJ2-7; 8 nucleotides match TRBD1. J lost 3 bases, V lost 5 bases, and 9 bases had no gene match. The CDR3 totals 15 residues. Germline CDR1 is SGHAT and CDR2 is FQNNGV. This CDR3 is CASSPRTGNIYEQYF. The CDR3 DNA reads as TGTGCCAGCAGCCCGCGGACAGGGAATATCTACGAGCAGTACTTC.

This sequence joins TRBV18 and TRBJ2-7, with 11 bases identical to TRBD1. From germline, CDR1 is KGHSH and CDR2 LQKENI. Unmatched junction bases numbered 9, after V lost 2 bases and J lost 0 bases. The CDR3 has 18 residues. This CDR3 reads CASSPNELGTGGSYEQYF. CDR3 bases: TGTGCCAGCTCACCAAATGAGTTGGGGACAGGGGGCTCCTACGAGCAGTACTTC.

This chain joins TRBV11-2 and TRBJ2-1; D not resolved. The V and J ends lost 0 bases and 7 bases respectively, with 7 bases between them. This CDR3 comprises 13 residues. From germline, CDR1 is SGHAT and CDR2 FQNNGV. The CDR3 protein is CASSLDLLNEQFF. CDR3 sequence (DNA): TGTGCCAGCAGCTTAGATCTGTTAAATGAGCAGTTCTTC. Together with reference TRBV11-2 and TRBJ2-1, the CDR3 gives the full variable domain: EAGVAQSPRYKIIEKRQSVAFWCNPISGHATLYWYQQILGQGPKLLIQFQNNGVVDDSQLPKDRFSAERLKGVDSTLKIQPAKLEDSAVYLCASSLDLLNEQFFGPGTRLTVL.

The chain uses TRBV7-2 and TRBJ1-1; D is possibly TRBD1 (6 bases). Trimming shortened V by 4 bases and J by 0 bases, and 15 bases separated the two germline ends. Germline V gene data show CDR1 as SGHTA and CDR2 as FQGNSA. The CDR3 has 16 amino acids. The CDR3, as DNA: TGTGCCAGCAGCTCCGGACAGACACTAATGAACACTGAAGCTTTCTTT. It codes for CASSSGQTLMNTEAFF.

The J gene is TRBJ1-6, the V gene TRBV6-5, with D unresolved. V was trimmed by 2 bases and J by 8 bases, leaving 13 bases between them. The CDR3 length is 15 residues. CDR1 is MNHEY and CDR2 is SVGAGI in the germline V gene. CDR3: CASSYDWSLYSPLHF. The CDR3 DNA sequence: TGTGCCAGCAGTTACGACTGGAGCCTTTATTCACCCCTCCACTTT.

As DNA, the CDR3 is TGCGCCAGCAGCTTGGTGGGACTATCCTACGAGCAGTACTTC. It encodes CASSLVGLSYEQYF. The V gene is TRBV5-1, the J gene TRBJ2-7; 7 positions match TRBD2. Germline V lookup: CDR1 SGHRS, CDR2 YFSETQ. V gave up 0 bases and J gave up 1 base; unmatched junction bases: 1. This CDR3 is 14 amino acids long.

For the CDR3, the DNA is TGCGCCAGCAGCATACAGTGGGGAGATAATGAAAAACTGTTTTTT. This translates into CASSIQWGDNEKLFF. This chain uses TRBV5-1 with TRBJ1-4; D is ambiguous. Germline lookup yields CDR1 SGHRS and CDR2 YFSETQ. V was pared by 4 bases and J by 4 bases, with 14 bases between. CDR3 size: 15 residues.